The present TCR beta chain was sequenced within a study of monozygotic twins with inflammatory bowel disease. Study-level findings and limits: Especially where disease activity was present, IBD patients had fewer clonotypes in common with others than healthy twins did.

The input for each TCR library was 3500 ng of total RNA. TCRdb re-called the 5' RACE reads, yielding one record per CDR3 amino acid sequence without DNA. Here the sample table reports around 370,000 distinct CDR3 sequences. As to this clonotype: Its matching antigen is unknown.

Per germline, CDR1 LGHDT and CDR2 YNNKEL (reference sequence). CDR3 length: 14 amino acids. Whole blood served as the source of total RNA, and no T cell sorting took place. This chain links TRBV3-1 with TRBJ2-1. This TCR was sampled from a human donor with ulcerative colitis or Crohn's disease, or a healthy co-twin of an affected twin (not recorded which). The sequenced sample consisted of blood. Here the CDR3 reads CASSQGVSPNEQFF.